Sequencing of this T cell receptor beta chain was carried out in a study of blood T cell repertoires in COVID-19. Study overall: COVID-19 samples, acute and convalescent, were from the United States, Italy and Spain. PBMCs, B-cell-depleted T cells, or T cells were the source of the cDNA or gDNA that made up the material.

CDR1 GTSNPN and CDR2 SVGIG come from the germline V gene (reference sequence). CDR3 size: 16 residues. Trimming took 5 bases from V and 2 from J; bases not matched to a gene: 3. Original processing methods: Amplification with reference gene primers provided the estimates of nucleated cell counts. Assay used: immunoSEQ multiplex PCR; TCRdb lists only in-frame clones, some missing. V and J calls and clone size are as listed in that table; D and trimming were resolved from the DNA. In the table there are fewer than 200,000 clones, more than 75% of which are singletons. The sequenced sample was peripheral blood. The sequence was obtained from a woman under 30 who had recovered from COVID-19. The J gene is TRBJ2-2, the V gene TRBV30; TRBD2 matches 15 bases. This CDR3 reads CAWGTSGRINTGELFF. CDR3 in DNA: TGTGCCTGGGGGACTAGCGGGAGGATAAACACCGGGGAGCTGTTTTTT.